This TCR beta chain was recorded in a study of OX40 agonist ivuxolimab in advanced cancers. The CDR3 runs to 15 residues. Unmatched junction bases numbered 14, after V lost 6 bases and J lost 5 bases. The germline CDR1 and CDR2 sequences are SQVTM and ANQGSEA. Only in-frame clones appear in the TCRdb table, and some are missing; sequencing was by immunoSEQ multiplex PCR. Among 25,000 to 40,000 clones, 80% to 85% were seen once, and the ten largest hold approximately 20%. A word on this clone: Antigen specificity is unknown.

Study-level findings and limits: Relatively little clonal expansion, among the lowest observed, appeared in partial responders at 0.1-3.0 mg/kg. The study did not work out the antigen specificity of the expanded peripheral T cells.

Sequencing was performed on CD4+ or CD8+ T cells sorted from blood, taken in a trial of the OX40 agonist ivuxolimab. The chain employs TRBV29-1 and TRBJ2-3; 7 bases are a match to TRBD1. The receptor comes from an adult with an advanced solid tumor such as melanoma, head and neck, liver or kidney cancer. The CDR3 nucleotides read TGCAGCGTCCAATATCCGACAGGGTATGAAGATACGCAGTATTTT. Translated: CSVQYPTGYEDTQYF.